These 21 T cell receptor beta chains came from one sample sequenced in a study of blood T cell repertoires in COVID-19. TCRdb's table, derived via immunoSEQ multiplex PCR, lists solely in-frame clones and lacks some. In the table there are 35,000 to 45,000 clones, 70% to 90% of which are singletons. The sequencing sample was made of peripheral blood. All receptors derive from a human donor in a cohort sampled during active COVID-19.

V gene TRBV2 combines with J gene TRBJ1-5; D is unclear. The V end lost 8 bases, the J end lost 7 bases, and 15 bases lay between the germline ends. The CDR3 consists of 13 residues. Germline-derived CDR1 and CDR2 are SNHLY and FYNNEI. The CDR3 loop is CASSAAPGQPQHF. DNA for the CDR3: TGTGCCAGCTCCGCAGCCCCGGGACAGCCCCAGCATTTT.

V usage is TRBV5-1 and J usage is TRBJ2-7; 7 bases map to TRBD1. The germline V gene encodes CDR1 SGHRS and CDR2 YFSETQ. The CDR3 extends over 12 amino acids. V trimming: 3 bases; J trimming: 3 bases; junction bases outside the gene matches: 0. CDR3 coding DNA: TGCGCCAGCAGCTGGGACAGCTACGAGCAGTACTTC. This translates into CASSWDSYEQYF.

The V call is TRBV10-3, the J call TRBJ1-2; D is unresolved. Trimming removed 3 bases at V and 4 bases at J, with 9 bases between. From germline, CDR1 is ENHRY and CDR2 SYGVKD. The CDR3 sequence is 13 residues long. The CDR3 sequence: CAISDGQPYGYTF. The CDR3 nucleotides read TGTGCCATCAGTGATGGGCAACCCTATGGCTACACCTTC.

The J gene is TRBJ1-4, the V gene TRBV10-3; D remains ambiguous. V was clipped by 2 bases and J by 1 base, with 8 bases between them. The CDR3 is made up of 15 amino acids. Germline V lookup: CDR1 ENHRY, CDR2 SYGVKD. The CDR3 region is CAISEIRGTNEKLFF. DNA for the CDR3: TGTGCCATCAGTGAGATTCGAGGAACTAATGAAAAACTGTTTTTT.

The chain combines TRBV15 with TRBJ1-1; TRBD1 matches at 9 bases. With V trimmed by 4 bases and J by 11 bases, 8 bases remained unmatched. The CDR3 has 13 residues. Germline assignment: CDR1 LNHNV and CDR2 YYDKDF (reference sequence). CDR3 DNA: TGTGCCACCAGCAAGGACAGGGGAAGGGGGGCTTTCTTT. Translation: CATSKDRGRGAFF.

The chain uses TRBV10-1 and TRBJ1-2; no reliable D call. The CDR3 loop spans 16 amino acids. Germline V gives CDR1 WNHNN, CDR2 SYGVQD (reference sequence). V was cut by 0 bases and J by 4 bases, with 15 bases left in between. For the CDR3, the DNA is TGCGCCAGCAGTGAGTCTCTGAGTTTTACCGGCTATGGCTACACCTTC. As protein: CASSESLSFTGYGYTF.

V is TRBV6-5 and J is TRBJ1-1, with TRBD1 identical over 7 bases. This CDR3 has 14 amino acids. CDR1 MNHEY and CDR2 SVGAGI come from the germline V gene. Trimming removed 7 bases from V and 0 bases from J; junction bases left unmatched: 5. The CDR3 region has the DNA TGTGCCAGCAAGGGACAGCAAATGAACACTGAAGCTTTCTTT. This encodes CASKGQQMNTEAFF.

The chain employs TRBV5-1 and TRBJ2-1, with 7 bases lining up with TRBD2. V gave up 7 bases and J gave up 5 bases; unmatched junction bases: 9. CDR1 and CDR2 from the germline V gene are SGHRS and YFSETQ. CDR3 length: 14 amino acids. Here the CDR3 DNA reads TGCGCCAGCGGACCGGGACTATACGACAATGAGCAGTTCTTC. Residues: CASGPGLYDNEQFF.

The chain uses TRBV3-1 (or the pseudogene TRBV3-2) and TRBJ2-3; TRBD1 agrees at 7 bases. CDR3 length: 13 amino acids. Germline lookup yields CDR1 LGHDT and CDR2 YNNKEL (reference sequence). V was pared by 1 base and J by 5 bases, with 0 bases of the junction left unmatched. The CDR3 DNA sequence: TGTGCCAGCAGCCAAGGACAGGGAGATACGCAGTATTTT. Translating gives CASSQGQGDTQYF.

This chain uses TRBV6-1 with TRBJ1-4; unclear D gene. The CDR3 runs 16 residues. Germline CDR1 and CDR2: MNHNS and SASEGT. V gave up 3 bases and J gave up 0 bases, with 11 bases separating them. The CDR3 DNA sequence: TGTGCCAGCAGTGACCGGACTGAGGCAACTAATGAAAAACTGTTTTTT. Translated: CASSDRTEATNEKLFF.

This clone was seen only a few times. The chain's CDR3 is CASSLYGYNEQFF. The CDR3, as DNA: TGTGCCAGCAGCTTGTACGGTTACAATGAGCAGTTCTTC. The genes are TRBV5-5 and TRBJ2-1; D gene ambiguous. The CDR3 covers 13 residues. Germline V gene lookup returns CDR1 SGHKS and CDR2 YYEKEE (reference sequence). V lost 1 base, J lost 4 bases, and 6 bases lay in between.

This clone was seen a single time. This sequence joins TRBV3-1 (or the pseudogene TRBV3-2) and TRBJ2-7, with TRBD2 matching 12 bases. The CDR3 extends over 17 amino acids. Germline V gene data show CDR1 as LGHDT and CDR2 as YNNKEL (reference sequence). Trimming cost V 0 bases and J 7 bases; bases outside gene matches: 10. The CDR3 loop reads CASSQDYRLAGAGEQYF. In DNA form, the CDR3 reads TGTGCCAGCAGCCAAGATTACCGACTAGCGGGGGCCGGGGAGCAGTACTTC.

The chain employs TRBV6-5 and TRBJ2-1; D remains unclear. This CDR3 spans 11 amino acids. V was clipped by 6 bases and J by 7 bases, with 7 bases between them. Germline values: CDR1 MNHEY, CDR2 SVGAGI. CDR3 protein: CASRNLNEQFF. The CDR3 DNA is TGTGCCAGCAGGAACTTAAATGAGCAGTTCTTC.

This clone was observed a single time. The V gene is TRBV24-1, the J gene TRBJ2-5, with 9 bases that match TRBD1. The germline V gene has CDR1 KGHDR and CDR2 SFDVKD. With V trimmed by 4 bases and J by 4 bases, 9 bases remained unmatched. The CDR3 runs to 16 residues. The CDR3 region is CATSDTGGAAGETQYF. As DNA, the CDR3 is TGTGCCACCAGTGACACAGGGGGCGCGGCCGGAGAGACCCAGTACTTC.

The chain carries TRBV6-9 and TRBJ2-2; TRBD1 matches 7 bases. This CDR3 spans 13 amino acids. V shed 5 bases, J shed 7 bases, and the junction held 4 bases outside the gene matches. Germline V gene lookup returns CDR1 MNHGY and CDR2 SVAAGI. CDR3 in DNA: TGTGCCAGCAGTCCACACAGGGGCGGGGAGCTGTTTTTT. It codes for CASSPHRGGELFF.

The gene calls are TRBV4-1 and TRBJ2-5, with D perhaps matching TRBD1 (7 bases). Germline assignment: CDR1 MGHRA and CDR2 YSYEKL. The V end was cut by 3 bases, the J end by 3 bases, with 20 bases between. This CDR3 region has 17 residues. The CDR3: CASSHSGGGTDEETQYF. The CDR3 DNA is TGCGCCAGCAGCCATTCCGGGGGCGGGACAGACGAAGAGACCCAGTACTTC.

This clone has only one observation. V usage is TRBV5-1 and J usage is TRBJ2-7, with TRBD1 matching 8 bases. Germline V CDR1 and CDR2: SGHRS, YFSETQ. V lost 3 bases to trimming and J lost 0 bases; unmatched junction nucleotides: 5. The CDR3 runs 15 residues. The CDR3 DNA reads TGCGCCAGCAGCTCGGGACAGGCTAGCTCCTACGAGCAGTACTTC. Its translation: CASSSGQASSYEQYF.

Only one count was recorded for this clone. The gene calls are TRBV27 and TRBJ2-2; the match to TRBD2 covers 7 bases. V gave up 6 bases and J gave up 4 bases; unmatched junction bases: 8. This CDR3 region has 15 residues. Germline V CDR1 and CDR2: MNHEY, SMNVEV (reference sequence). CDR3 residues: CASRSGVSGTGELFF. CDR3 nucleotide sequence: TGTGCCAGCAGGAGCGGGGTATCGGGCACCGGGGAGCTGTTTTTT.

With regard to this clone: The same CDR3 can be traced to other DNA sequences in this sample. This sequence joins TRBV7-2 and TRBJ2-7; D is possibly TRBD1 (5 bases). CDR1 and CDR2 (germline): SGHTA, FQGNSA. The CDR3 has 15 amino acids. Trimming shortened V by 9 bases and J by 2 bases, and 20 bases separated the two germline ends. The CDR3 spells CASSPQRGSAYEQYF. DNA for the CDR3: TGTGCCAGTAGCCCCCAAAGGGGTTCGGCCTACGAGCAGTACTTC.

The chain carries TRBV11-3 and TRBJ2-3, with 12 positions matching TRBD2. The V gene end was trimmed by 4 bases and the J gene end by 4 bases; junction bases not matched to a gene: 3. CDR1 is SGHNT, CDR2 YENEEA, per germline. The CDR3 has 15 amino acids. The CDR3 sequence is CASSSGLAGSDTQYF. The CDR3 nucleotides are TGTGCCAGCAGCTCCGGACTAGCGGGGTCAGATACGCAGTATTTT.

J is TRBJ2-1 and V is TRBV5-8; the match to TRBD2 covers 10 bases. J was trimmed by 4 bases and V by 6 bases; bases with no gene match: 10. The CDR3 contains 16 residues. Looked up from germline, CDR1 is SGHTS and CDR2 is YDEGEE. CDR3 loop: CASNNLAGAYYNEQFF. In DNA, the CDR3 is TGTGCCAGCAACAACCTAGCGGGGGCTTATTACAATGAGCAGTTCTTC.